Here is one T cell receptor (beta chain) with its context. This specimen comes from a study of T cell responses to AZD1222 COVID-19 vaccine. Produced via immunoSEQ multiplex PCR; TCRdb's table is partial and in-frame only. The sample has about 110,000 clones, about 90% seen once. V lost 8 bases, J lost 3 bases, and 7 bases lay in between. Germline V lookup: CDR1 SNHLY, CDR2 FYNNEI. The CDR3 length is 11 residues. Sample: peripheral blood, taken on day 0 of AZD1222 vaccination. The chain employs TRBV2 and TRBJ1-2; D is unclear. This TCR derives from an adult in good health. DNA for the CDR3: TGTGCCAGCGTACGGGACTATGGCTACACCTTC. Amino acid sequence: CASVRDYGYTF.